This TCR beta chain appears in the sequencing data of a study of early stage breast cancer tumors. The wider study: Of some 15 invasive breast tumors, about twelve were hormone receptor-positive, HER2-negative.

There are 15 residues in the CDR3. Germline loops: CDR1 SGHRS, CDR2 YFSETQ. Trimming removed 0 bases at V and 7 bases at J, with 14 bases between. Assay: immunoSEQ multiplex PCR; the TCRdb copy retains only in-frame clones and omits some. The profile shows roughly 56,000 clones, 70% to 80% of them singletons. V gene TRBV5-1 combines with J gene TRBJ2-1, with D unclear. The sample was blood. The sequence derives from a person aged 25 to 39 with breast cancer. CDR3: CASSLDSRVWNEQFF. For the CDR3, the DNA is TGCGCCAGCAGCTTGGACAGTAGAGTCTGGAATGAGCAGTTCTTC.